The rows below give T cell receptor beta chains drawn from one sample of a study of CD8 T cells in ankylosing spondylitis. TCRdb re-called the 5' RACE reads with MiXCR, one entry per CDR3 protein. The top ten clones hold around 4.1% of a sample with more than 150,000 distinct CDR3 sequences, roughly 20% of them seen once. The sample taken for sequencing was blood, either unsorted or a sorted T cell fraction (not recorded which). The source of these receptors is a male donor aged 5-30 years with ankylosing spondylitis or in good health (not recorded which). Both conserved end residues are trimmed from each CDR3. The order of the fields is V gene, J gene, CDR3 protein.

>TRBV19|TRBJ2-2
ASSAGQQNTGELF
>TRBV27|TRBJ1-1
ASSFYGRNTEAF
>TRBV7-2|TRBJ2-1
ASSLDPSSEQF
>TRBV3-1|TRBJ1-5
ASSQDPLGGLGSNQPQH
>TRBV19|TRBJ1-1
ASSMTTVNTEAF
>TRBV25-1|TRBJ1-1
ASSVTGQGTEAF
>TRBV7-9|TRBJ2-7
ASSLARGQGAYEQY
>TRBV18|TRBJ1-1
ASSPGGLKPAF
>TRBV30|TRBJ2-1
AWDLDFLNNEQF
>TRBV7-2|TRBJ1-5
AGLHGQPQH
>TRBV11-2|TRBJ2-7
ASGVISYEQY
>TRBV27|TRBJ2-7
ASSRTSGSWNEQY
>TRBV3-1|TRBJ2-1
ASTIIQESSGIHNEQF
>TRBV12-3/TRBV12-4|TRBJ2-1
ASSDSGRDYNEQF
>TRBV29-1|TRBJ2-7
SVLARDSYEQY
>TRBV29-1|TRBJ2-1
SVETLPSGANEQF
>TRBV2|TRBJ2-3
ASSPDGGVTDTQY
>TRBV10-1|TRBJ2-5
ASSESVGETQY
>TRBV7-6|TRBJ2-3
ASSPSPADTQY
>TRBV30|TRBJ1-1
AWSRTGVEAF
>TRBV20-1|TRBJ2-7
SARDLGDSPYEQY
>TRBV7-2|TRBJ2-5
ASSRSVRETQY
>TRBV25-1|TRBJ2-5
ASSDFRGGGETQY
>TRBV9|TRBJ2-7
ASSAAGTATYEQY
>TRBV29-1|TRBJ2-1
SAKITVPQF
>TRBV12-5|TRBJ1-1
ASGLVRGILGKTEAF
>TRBV18|TRBJ2-2
ARSPNTGELF
>TRBV11-1|TRBJ2-1
ASSPGLAFSYNEQF
>TRBV6-2/TRBV6-3|TRBJ2-7
ASHHPAGNHEQY
>TRBV10-3|TRBJ2-3
AISEGRGRYTDTQY
>TRBV12-3/TRBV12-4|TRBJ1-1
ASRDIFEAF
>TRBV5-1|TRBJ2-3
ASSEDRGPDTQY
>TRBV4-1|TRBJ1-5
ASSQHPQTENQPQH
>TRBV27|TRBJ2-1
ASRMAGQGGDEQF
>TRBV6-5|TRBJ2-3
ASSLVRPSTDTQY
>TRBV11-2|TRBJ2-7
ASSPDYFPYEQY
>TRBV27|TRBJ2-5
ASSTIQGYQETQY
>TRBV5-1|TRBJ2-3
ASSLQRDTQY
>TRBV7-8|TRBJ1-4
ASSLNEKLF
>TRBV12-3/TRBV12-4|TRBJ2-1
ASSYRPGTGGDEQF
>TRBV11-3|TRBJ2-7
ASSLEGSGQIYEQY
>TRBV7-9|TRBJ1-1
ASSPPVRGPSGTEAF